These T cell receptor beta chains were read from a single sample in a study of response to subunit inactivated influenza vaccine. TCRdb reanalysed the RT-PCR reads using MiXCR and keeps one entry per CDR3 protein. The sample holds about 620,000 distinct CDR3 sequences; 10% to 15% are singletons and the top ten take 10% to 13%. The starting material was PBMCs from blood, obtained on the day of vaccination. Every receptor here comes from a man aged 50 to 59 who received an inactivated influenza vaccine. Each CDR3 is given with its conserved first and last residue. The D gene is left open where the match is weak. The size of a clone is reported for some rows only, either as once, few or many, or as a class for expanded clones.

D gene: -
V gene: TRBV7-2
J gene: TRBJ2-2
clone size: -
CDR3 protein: CASTLKGLRNTGELFF
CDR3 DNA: TGTGCCAGCACCTTAAAAGGGTTGAGGAACACCGGGGAGCTGTTTTTT

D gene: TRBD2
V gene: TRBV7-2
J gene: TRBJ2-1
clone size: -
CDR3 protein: CASSLWASGDGEQFF
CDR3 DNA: TGTGCCAGCAGCTTATGGGCTAGCGGCGATGGGGAGCAGTTCTTC

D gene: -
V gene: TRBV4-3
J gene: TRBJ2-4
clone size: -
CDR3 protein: CASSQDVGLAKNIQYF
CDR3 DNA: TGCGCCAGCAGCCAAGATGTAGGTCTAGCCAAAAACATTCAGTACTTC

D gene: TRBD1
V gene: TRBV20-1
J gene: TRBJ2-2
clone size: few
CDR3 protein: CSAPDRGRTGELFF
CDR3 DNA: TGCAGTGCACCGGACAGGGGGCGCACCGGGGAGCTGTTTTTT

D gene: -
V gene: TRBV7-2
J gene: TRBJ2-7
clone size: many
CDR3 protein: CASSLGRIYEQYF
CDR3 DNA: TGTGCCAGCAGCTTGGGACGGATCTACGAGCAGTACTTC

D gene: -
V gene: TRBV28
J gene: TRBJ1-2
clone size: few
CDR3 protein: CASASGFYGYTF
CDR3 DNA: TGTGCCAGTGCATCAGGGTTCTATGGCTACACCTTC

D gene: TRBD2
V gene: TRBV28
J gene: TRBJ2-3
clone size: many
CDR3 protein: CASSSRGLGTDTQYF
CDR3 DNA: TGTGCCAGCAGTAGCCGTGGACTAGGCACAGATACGCAGTATTTT

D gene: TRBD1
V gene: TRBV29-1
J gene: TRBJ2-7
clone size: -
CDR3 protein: CSVHRGRNEQYF
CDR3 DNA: TGCAGCGTTCACAGGGGTCGAAACGAGCAGTACTTC

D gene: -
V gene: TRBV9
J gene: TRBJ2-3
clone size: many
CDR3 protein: CASSVRDWNTQYF
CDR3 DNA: TGTGCCAGCAGCGTTAGGGACTGGAATACGCAGTATTTT

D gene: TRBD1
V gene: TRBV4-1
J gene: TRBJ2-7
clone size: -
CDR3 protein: CASSQGPDRVSYEQYF
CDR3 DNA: TGCGCCAGCAGCCAGGGTCCGGACAGGGTCTCCTACGAGCAGTACTTC

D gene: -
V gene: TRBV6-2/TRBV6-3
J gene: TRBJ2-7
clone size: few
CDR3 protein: CASSFVRQVYYEQYF
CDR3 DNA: TGTGCCAGCAGTTTCGTCCGACAGGTTTACTACGAGCAGTACTTC

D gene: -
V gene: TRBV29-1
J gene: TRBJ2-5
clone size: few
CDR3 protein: CSVRSLEIETQYF
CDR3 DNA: TGCAGCGTACGGTCCCTTGAGATAGAGACCCAGTACTTC

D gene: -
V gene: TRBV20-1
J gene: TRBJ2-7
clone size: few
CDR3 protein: CSARHMGEPYEQYF
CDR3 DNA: TGCAGTGCGCGTCATATGGGCGAACCCTACGAGCAGTACTTC

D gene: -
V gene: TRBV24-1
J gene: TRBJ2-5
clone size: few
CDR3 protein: CATSDLWETQYF
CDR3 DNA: TGTGCCACCAGTGATTTATGGGAGACCCAGTACTTC

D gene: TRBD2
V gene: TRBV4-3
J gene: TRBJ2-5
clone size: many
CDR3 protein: CASSQDLIAGGETQYF
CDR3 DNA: TGCGCCAGCAGCCAAGATTTAATAGCGGGAGGAGAGACCCAGTACTTC

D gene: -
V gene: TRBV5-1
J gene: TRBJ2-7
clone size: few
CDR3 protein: CASSLVSMGNEQYF
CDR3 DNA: TGCGCCAGCAGCTTGGTCAGTATGGGAAACGAGCAGTACTTC

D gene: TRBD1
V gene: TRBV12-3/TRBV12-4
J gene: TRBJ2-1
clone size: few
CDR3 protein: CASSLQGANHNEQFF
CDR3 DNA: TGTGCCAGCAGTTTACAGGGGGCGAACCACAATGAGCAGTTCTTC

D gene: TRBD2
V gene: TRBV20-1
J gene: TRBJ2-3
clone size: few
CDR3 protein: CCAREWAGVSTDTQYF
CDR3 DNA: TGCTGTGCTAGAGAGTGGGCGGGGGTCAGCACAGATACGCAGTATTTT

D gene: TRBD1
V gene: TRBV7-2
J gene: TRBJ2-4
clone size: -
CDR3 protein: CASSSGQAKNIQYF
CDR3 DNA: TGTGCCAGCAGCTCGGGACAGGCCAAAAACATTCAGTACTTC

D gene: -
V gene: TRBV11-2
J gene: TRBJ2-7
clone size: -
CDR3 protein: CASSLEISGTYEQYF
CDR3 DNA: TGTGCCAGCAGCTTAGAAATATCGGGTACCTACGAGCAGTACTTC

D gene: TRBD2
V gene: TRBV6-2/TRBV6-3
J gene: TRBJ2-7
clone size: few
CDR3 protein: CASSNLAGGSYEQYF
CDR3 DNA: TGTGCCAGCAGTAACTTAGCGGGAGGGTCCTACGAGCAGTACTTC

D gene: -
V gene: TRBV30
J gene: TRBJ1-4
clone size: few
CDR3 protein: CAWSTGLNEKLFF
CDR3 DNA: TGTGCCTGGAGTACGGGCCTTAATGAAAAACTGTTTTTT